This passage covers 20 T cell receptor beta chains from one sample sequenced in a study of cytomegalovirus exposure and HLA in healthy donors. PCR employed 60 Vbeta and 13 Jbeta primers. Method: immunoSEQ multiplex PCR; TCRdb's copy keeps in-frame clones and lacks some. The top ten clones hold 8.8% of a sample with 110,000 to 150,000 clones, around 79% of them seen once. The material sequenced was PBMCs. All receptors come from a woman between 45 and 65 years old in good health and CMV-seropositive.

The chain links TRBV6-1 to TRBJ2-7, with TRBD1 matching 9 bases. Germline CDR1 is MNHNS and CDR2 is SASEGT. This CDR3 has 15 amino acids. J was trimmed by 6 bases and V by 2 bases; bases with no gene match: 8. CDR3 in DNA: TGTGCCAGCAGTGAAAATTCGGACAGGGGAGGCGAGCAGTACTTC. Protein product: CASSENSDRGGEQYF.

This chain connects TRBV7-9 to TRBJ2-7, with 9 bases fitting TRBD1. CDR1 and CDR2 from the germline V gene are SEHNR and FQNEAQ (reference sequence). The CDR3 runs 14 residues. V gave up 5 bases and J gave up 1 base; unmatched junction bases: 3. The CDR3 region is CASSLGTGSYEQYF. The CDR3 coding sequence is TGTGCCAGCAGCCTTGGGACAGGGTCCTACGAGCAGTACTTC.

CDR3 coding DNA: TGTGCCAGCAGCCAAGCAGGGGGAAGCAATCAGCCCCAGCATTTT. Translating gives CASSQAGGSNQPQHF. This chain connects TRBV4-2 to TRBJ1-5; 7 bases fit TRBD1. The CDR3 has 15 amino acids. V lost 1 base to trimming and J lost 1 base; unmatched junction nucleotides: 1. Germline CDR1 is LGHNA and CDR2 is YNFKEQ.

With respect to this clone: Other DNA sequences from this sample encode an identical CDR3 as well. This sequence joins TRBV28 and TRBJ1-3; 10 positions match TRBD1. V dropped 4 bases and J dropped 4; count of bases not matched to a gene: 7. The germline V gene encodes CDR1 MDHEN and CDR2 SYDVKM. This CDR3 comprises 16 residues. Here the CDR3 reads CASSSQGQGYGNTIYF. As DNA, the CDR3 is TGTGCCAGCAGTTCGCAGGGACAGGGGTACGGAAACACCATATATTTT.

The rearrangement links TRBV5-1 to TRBJ2-1, with no clear D. V was trimmed by 1 base and J by 9 bases, leaving 14 bases between them. CDR1 is SGHRS and CDR2 is YFSETQ in the germline V gene. CDR3 size: 14 residues. DNA for the CDR3: TGCGCCAGCAGCTTGACCGCCGGAGAGAGTGAGCAGTTCTTC. As protein: CASSLTAGESEQFF.

The V gene is TRBV10-3, the J gene TRBJ1-2; D gene ambiguous. Trimming took 2 bases from V and 2 from J, leaving 9 bases between them. The germline gives CDR1 ENHRY, CDR2 SYGVKD. CDR3 length: 14 amino acids. CDR3 DNA sequence: TGTGCCATCAGTGAGATGGAGGGAAACTATGGCTACACCTTC. Its translation is CAISEMEGNYGYTF.

This clone was recorded once. CDR3 region: CASSPYNEQFF. DNA of the CDR3: TGTGCCAGCAGCCCGTACAATGAGCAGTTCTTC. V usage is TRBV7-9 and J usage is TRBJ2-1, with no clear D. CDR1 is SEHNR, CDR2 FQNEAQ, per germline (reference sequence). Trimming left V 5 bases short and J 4 bases short, with 3 bases between. CDR3 length: 11 residues. The variable domain in full, completed from reference TRBV7-9 and TRBJ2-1, reads DTGVSQNPRHKITKRGQNVTFRCDPISEHNRLYWYRQTLGQGPEFLTYFQNEAQLEKSRLLSDRFSAERPKGSFSTLEIQRTEQGDSAMYLCASSPYNEQFFGPGTRLTVL.

The chain is built from TRBV28 and TRBJ1-1; no definite D call. Germline V gives CDR1 MDHEN, CDR2 SYDVKM. This CDR3 is built from 14 residues. The V end was cut by 3 bases, the J end by 1 base, with 9 bases between. Here the CDR3 DNA reads TGTGCCAGCAGTTTCCCCCAATCGAACACTGAAGCTTTCTTT. Amino acids: CASSFPQSNTEAFF.

The chain links TRBV4-1 to TRBJ1-5; D unresolved. The V gene lost 8 bases and the J gene lost 0 bases, with 14 bases spanning the gap. Germline assignment: CDR1 MGHRA and CDR2 YSYEKL. The CDR3 is 15 residues long. CDR3 protein: CASGDRSVSNQPQHF. The DNA of the CDR3 is TGCGCCAGCGGAGATAGATCGGTTAGCAATCAGCCCCAGCATTTT.

The rearrangement links TRBV9 to TRBJ2-1, with TRBD2 matching 7 bases. This CDR3 has 17 amino acids. The germline gives CDR1 SGDLS, CDR2 YYNGEE. The V segment lost 7 bases and the J segment 5 bases; nucleotides outside the gene matches: 18. CDR3 bases: TGTGCCAGCTCAAAGCCCACTAGCGCCAAGACCCACAATGAGCAGTTCTTC. Its translation is CASSKPTSAKTHNEQFF.

This chain connects TRBV5-8 to TRBJ2-5; D might be TRBD1 (6 bases). The CDR3 runs to 13 residues. Deletions cut 3 bases from V and 7 bases from J, with 13 bases between. Germline CDR1 SGHTS, CDR2 YDEGEE. The CDR3: CASSSGTRGTQYF. CDR3 sequence (DNA): TGTGCCAGCAGCTCCGGGACAAGAGGGACCCAGTACTTC.

This clone was picked up one time. The chain couples TRBV5-1 to TRBJ2-5, with 9 bases that match TRBD2. The V gene end was trimmed by 4 bases and the J gene end by 5 bases; junction bases not matched to a gene: 9. This CDR3 is 15 amino acids long. Germline V gene data show CDR1 as SGHRS and CDR2 as YFSETQ. Written as DNA, the CDR3 is TGCGCCAGCAGCCAAAGCGGGGGGCCAGCGGAGACCCAGTACTTC. This encodes CASSQSGGPAETQYF.

This chain joins TRBV2 and TRBJ2-3; a weak D match, TRBD2 (5 bases). V lost 4 bases and J 5 bases, leaving 16 bases between the germline ends. Per the germline V gene, CDR1 is SNHLY and CDR2 is FYNNEI. The CDR3 consists of 15 residues. CDR3 sequence (DNA): TGTGCCAGCAGTGTCCCCGAGGCAGGAGGAGATACGCAGTATTTT. The encoded protein is CASSVPEAGGDTQYF.

This clone was seen a handful of times. The chain links TRBV21-1 to TRBJ1-5; TRBD1 was called by the table and not checked on the DNA. TRBV21-1 is listed as a pseudogene. CDR3 length: 16 residues. The CDR3 is CASSNEGQGISQPQHF. As DNA, the CDR3 is TGTGCCAGCAGCAACGAAGGACAGGGCATAAGTCAGCCCCAGCATTTT.

The chain carries TRBV30 and TRBJ2-7; 7 positions agree with TRBD1. This CDR3 has 12 residues. V trimming: 4 bases; J trimming: 3 bases; junction bases outside the gene matches: 3. Germline V gene data show CDR1 as GTSNPN and CDR2 as SVGIG (reference sequence). The CDR3 DNA is TGTGCCTGGAACAGGGGAAGCTACGAGCAGTACTTC. This translates into CAWNRGSYEQYF.

The chain employs TRBV7-3 and TRBJ1-1; D is possibly TRBD1 (5 bases). Trimming took off 5 bases at V and 7 bases at J, with 17 bases between the two ends. This CDR3 region has 14 residues. The germline gives CDR1 SGHTA, CDR2 FQGTGA. CDR3 loop: CASSRLLGGIEAFF. CDR3 in DNA: TGTGCCAGCAGCCGTCTCCTCGGGGGTATTGAAGCTTTCTTT.

The chain has TRBV28 and TRBJ2-6, with D tentatively TRBD2 (7 bases). The germline V gene has CDR1 MDHEN and CDR2 SYDVKM. This CDR3 spans 16 amino acids. Trimming took off 2 bases at V and 3 bases at J, with 11 bases between the two ends. CDR3 in amino acids: CASSLGGGGGANVLTF. DNA of the CDR3: TGTGCCAGCAGTTTAGGCGGGGGCGGTGGGGCCAACGTCCTGACTTTC.

The rearrangement links TRBV5-1 to TRBJ1-6; D is uncertain. The V and J ends lost 0 bases and 0 bases respectively, with 10 bases between them. Germline loops: CDR1 SGHRS, CDR2 YFSETQ. The CDR3 loop spans 17 amino acids. The CDR3 loop reads CASSLDPAGSYNSPLHF. CDR3 bases: TGCGCCAGCAGCTTGGATCCGGCGGGCTCCTATAATTCACCCCTCCACTTT.

This sequence joins TRBV21-1 and TRBJ1-5; the table calls TRBD1, which could not be checked here. TRBV21-1 is reported as a pseudogene. This CDR3 region has 15 residues. CDR3 protein: CASSKVNRGDQPQHF. The CDR3 DNA follows: TGTGCCAGCAGCAAAGTCAACAGGGGGGATCAGCCCCAGCATTTT.

The count of this clone is one. This chain joins TRBV4-3 and TRBJ1-5; D is uncertain. The germline gives CDR1 LGHNA, CDR2 YSLEER. V shed 0 bases and J shed 9 bases, with 15 bases lying between them. The CDR3 totals 15 residues. The DNA of the CDR3 is TGCGCCAGCAGCCAAGATCCGGGTAGCGAGGGGCCCCAGCATTTT. It codes for CASSQDPGSEGPQHF.